This entry describes one T cell receptor (beta chain). Its antigen remains unidentified. This record belongs to a study of tumor-infiltrating lymphocytes in localized non-small cell lung cancer. Study results and limitations: Each assay used a separate piece of the same tissue. Immunotypes IM1 and IM2 had similar TCR-derived T-cell fractions.

Only in-frame clones appear in the TCRdb table, and some are missing; sequencing was by immunoSEQ multiplex PCR. The table records about 24,000 clones, around 62% of them present only once. CDR1 is MDHEN and CDR2 is SYDVKM in the germline V gene. The length of the CDR3 is 16 residues. Trimming took off 1 base at V and 1 base at J, with 14 bases between the two ends. What was sequenced was lung tumor tissue. V usage is TRBV28 and J usage is TRBJ2-7, with D maybe TRBD1 (5 bases). The TCR comes from a human donor with non-small cell lung cancer. The CDR3 DNA sequence: TGTGCCAGCAGTTTATTCCGGACACTGACTTCCTACGAGCAGTACTTC. Encoded protein: CASSLFRTLTSYEQYF. Based on the CDR3 plus reference TRBV28 and TRBJ2-7, the full variable domain is DVKVTQSSRYLVKRTGEKVFLECVQDMDHENMFWYRQDPGLGLRLIYFSYDVKMKEKGDIPEGYSVSREKKERFSLILESASTNQTSMYLCASSLFRTLTSYEQYFGPGTRLTVT.